Shown below are 15 T cell receptor beta chains from a single sample sequenced in a study of shared clonotypes between healthy human individuals. Naivety among CD8 cells was defined by CD45RO negativity and positive CCR7 selection, thereby excluding terminally differentiated effector memory CD45RA+ cells. Generated by immunoSEQ multiplex PCR, the TCRdb table keeps only in-frame clones and is missing some. The sample consists of some 2 million clones, just under 95% of them appearing once. The sample consisted of naive CD8+ T cells sorted from blood. The receptor set was obtained from a man between 18 and 29 years old in good health.

This chain links TRBV5-1 with TRBJ2-1; D remains unclear. The V and J ends lost 0 bases and 5 bases respectively, with 6 bases between them. Per the germline V gene, CDR1 is SGHRS and CDR2 is YFSETQ. This CDR3 is built from 13 residues. The CDR3 nucleotides are TGCGCCAGCAGCTTGGTCCAGGACAATGAGCAGTTCTTC. It specifies CASSLVQDNEQFF.

The rearrangement joins TRBV6-5 to TRBJ1-1; 8 bases fit TRBD1. The CDR3 is 13 residues long. CDR1 and CDR2 from the germline V gene are MNHEY and SVGAGI. The J segment lost 6 bases and the V segment lost 4 bases, leaving 4 bases of the junction unmatched. The CDR3 loop reads CASSFRGPAEAFF. CDR3 nucleotides: TGTGCCAGCAGTTTCAGGGGGCCTGCTGAAGCTTTCTTT.

The table lists this clone with a count of one. The chain couples TRBV18 to TRBJ2-1; D is perhaps TRBD2 (6 bases). V was shortened by 2 bases and J by 5 bases, with 13 bases between the two germline ends. Germline CDR1 is KGHSH and CDR2 is LQKENI. This CDR3 region has 15 residues. Here the CDR3 reads CASSPGYGSNNEQFF. The CDR3 DNA is TGTGCCAGCTCACCAGGTTACGGGAGCAACAATGAGCAGTTCTTC.

V and J are TRBV6-5 and TRBJ2-7; no reliable D call. The CDR3 is 11 amino acids. Germline loops: CDR1 MNHEY, CDR2 SVGAGI. The germline V and J ends were trimmed by 5 bases and 1 base, with 3 bases remaining between them. CDR3 in DNA: TGTGCCAGCAGTAAGTCCTACGAGCAGTACTTC. It specifies CASSKSYEQYF.

Notes on this clone: Distinct nucleotide sequences in the sample also encode this CDR3. The V call is TRBV6-5, the J call TRBJ2-3; no clear D gene. V was trimmed by 0 bases and J by 0 bases, leaving 4 bases between them. CDR3 size: 14 residues. Germline V lookup: CDR1 MNHEY, CDR2 SVGAGI. CDR3: CASSYSSSTDTQYF. CDR3 sequence (DNA): TGTGCCAGCAGTTACTCCAGTAGCACAGATACGCAGTATTTT.

The chain combines TRBV28 with TRBJ1-1, with D perhaps matching TRBD1 (5 bases). Deletions cut 7 bases from V and 11 bases from J, with 23 bases between. The CDR3 has 14 residues. Germline assignment: CDR1 MDHEN and CDR2 SYDVKM. The CDR3 here is CASTTRGGSISAFF. The CDR3 region has the DNA TGTGCCAGCACCACCCGGGGGGGGTCAATCAGTGCTTTCTTT.

V usage is TRBV9 and J usage is TRBJ1-6; D possibly corresponds to TRBD1 (5 bases). This CDR3 comprises 15 residues. Deletions cut 3 bases from V and 9 bases from J, with 16 bases between. The V gene's germline CDR1 is SGDLS and CDR2 YYNGEE. The CDR3: CASSAGPPGGSPLHF. The CDR3 coding sequence is TGTGCCAGCAGCGCCGGCCCTCCCGGGGGTTCACCCCTCCACTTT.

The chain links TRBV5-6 to TRBJ1-2; D remains unclear. V was cut by 1 base and J by 0 bases, with 7 bases left in between. CDR1 is SGHDT and CDR2 is YYEEEE in the germline V gene. The CDR3 is 14 amino acids. DNA of the CDR3: TGTGCCAGCAGCTTGCAGAGGCCTAACTATGGCTACACCTTC. Translated, it gives CASSLQRPNYGYTF. The complete variable domain, with remaining parts taken from reference TRBV5-6 and TRBJ1-2, reads DAGVTQSPTHLIKTRGQQVTLRCSPKSGHDTVSWYQQALGQGPQFIFQYYEEEERQRGNFPDRFSGHQFPNYSSELNVNALLLGDSALYLCASSLQRPNYGYTFGSGTRLTVV.

V usage is TRBV19 and J usage is TRBJ1-2, with D unclear. V gave up 7 bases and J gave up 4 bases, with 13 bases separating them. In germline, CDR1 is LNHDA, CDR2 SQIVND (reference sequence). This CDR3 is 13 amino acids long. CDR3 in amino acids: CASISGSFYGYTF. The CDR3, as DNA: TGTGCCAGTATCTCGGGATCCTTCTATGGCTACACCTTC.

Of note for this clone: The sample carries other DNA sequences with the same CDR3. V and J are TRBV5-6 and TRBJ2-1, with no clear D. Trimming cost V 0 bases and J 4 bases, with 5 bases left between them. CDR1 and CDR2 (germline): SGHDT, YYEEEE. The CDR3 runs to 13 residues. The CDR3: CASSLGDYNEQFF. DNA for the CDR3: TGTGCCAGCAGCTTGGGGGATTACAATGAGCAGTTCTTC.

CDR3 bases: TGTGCCAGCAGCTTCCCGGGGGCTAGCGGGACCTCCGAGCAGTACTTC. The encoded protein is CASSFPGASGTSEQYF. V usage is TRBV7-9 and J usage is TRBJ2-7, with 9 bases fitting TRBD2. The CDR3 totals 16 residues. V dropped 3 bases and J dropped 6; count of bases not matched to a gene: 12. Germline V lookup: CDR1 SEHNR, CDR2 FQNEAQ (reference sequence).

The J gene is TRBJ2-1, the V gene TRBV12-5; 9 nucleotides line up with TRBD2. The CDR3 extends over 16 amino acids. The V and J ends lost 0 bases and 7 bases, in that order; junction bases with no gene match: 7. Germline CDR1 LGHNT, CDR2 FRNRAP. CDR3 protein: CASGLVAGGPGNEQFF. CDR3 in DNA: TGTGCTAGTGGTTTGGTGGCGGGAGGGCCTGGGAATGAGCAGTTCTTC.

This chain links TRBV5-1 with TRBJ2-7; D possibly uses TRBD1 or TRBD2 (5 bases each). This CDR3 comprises 15 residues. Germline CDR1 is SGHRS and CDR2 is YFSETQ. V lost 0 bases to trimming and J lost 0 bases, with 10 bases between them. Here the CDR3 reads CASSLAQGDSYEQYF. The CDR3, as DNA: TGCGCCAGCAGCTTGGCCCAGGGAGACTCCTACGAGCAGTACTTC.

J is TRBJ2-1 and V is TRBV2, with 9 bases aligning to TRBD2. The CDR3 totals 15 residues. The germline gives CDR1 SNHLY, CDR2 FYNNEI. V was clipped by 1 base and J by 10 bases; unmatched bases: 8. This CDR3 is CASSEVGGGAVEQFF. The CDR3 nucleotides read TGTGCCAGCAGTGAAGTTGGCGGGGGGGCAGTGGAGCAGTTCTTC.

Of note for this clone: Within the sample, other DNA sequences also encode this same CDR3. The genes are TRBV9 and TRBJ2-5; no reliable D call. This CDR3 has 12 amino acids. The germline gives CDR1 SGDLS, CDR2 YYNGEE. V lost 3 bases to trimming and J lost 5 bases, with 8 bases between them. The CDR3 is CASSANQETQYF. CDR3 nucleotides: TGTGCCAGCAGCGCGAATCAGGAGACCCAGTACTTC.